These 17 T cell receptor beta chains were all obtained from the same sample, sequenced in a study of human T cells and chemical hapten exposure. TCRdb reprocessed the RACE reads with MiXCR, giving one entry per CDR3 protein. The sample holds 120,000 or so distinct CDR3 sequences, approximately 10% seen once. The time point: patch test 3, about 24 weeks after DPC sensitization. As to treatment: therapeutic diphenylcyclopropenone sensitization with weekly scalp DPC. The sequences come from whole blood, collected in connection with sensitization to the hapten diphenylcyclopropenone (DPC). The origin of the receptors is a woman aged 45-59 years with alopecia areata. Some clones in this sample may be carry-over from other donors' samples.

This sequence joins TRBV12-3 or TRBV12-4 and TRBJ1-5; tentative D call: TRBD1 (6 bases). The CDR3 is 13 residues long. V lost 4 bases, J lost 5 bases, and 9 bases lay in between. The CDR3 loop reads CASSCKGDQPQHF. The CDR3 DNA follows: TGTGCCAGCAGTTGTAAGGGGGATCAGCCCCAGCATTTT.

The rearrangement uses TRBV12-3 or TRBV12-4 and TRBJ1-5, with TRBD1 as a possible D gene (5 bases). The length of the CDR3 is 13 residues. Trimming stripped 5 bases from V and 4 bases from J, with 9 bases between. This chain's CDR3 is CASSQQVNQPQHF. The CDR3 bases are TGTGCCAGCAGTCAACAGGTTAATCAGCCCCAGCATTTT.

This clonotype came up many times. This chain uses TRBV5-6 with TRBJ2-7; no firm D call. V gave up 4 bases and J gave up 0 bases, with 17 bases separating them. This CDR3 region has 16 residues. In germline, CDR1 is SGHDT, CDR2 YYEEEE. CDR3 DNA: TGTGCCAGCAGCCCCGACAACCCCCGGACCTCCTACGAGCAGTACTTC. This sequence encodes CASSPDNPRTSYEQYF.

The CDR3, as DNA: TGTGCCAGCAGTGATGGCGGGAGGACTGAGCAGTTCTTC. It codes for CASSDGGRTEQFF. V usage is TRBV25-1 and J usage is TRBJ2-1; 8 nucleotides line up with TRBD2. Germline CDR1 MGHDK, CDR2 SYGVNS. V dropped 3 bases and J dropped 9; count of bases not matched to a gene: 4. The CDR3 covers 13 residues.

This clonotype has ten or more counts. This chain links TRBV9 with TRBJ2-3; 9 bases line up with TRBD2. Germline CDR1 reads SGDLS; CDR2 reads YYNGEE. V lost 0 bases to trimming and J lost 2 bases; unmatched junction nucleotides: 4. The CDR3 spans 16 residues. The CDR3 nucleotides read TGTGCCAGCAGCGTAGGATTAGCGGGGGTCACAGATACGCAGTATTTT. Amino acid sequence: CASSVGLAGVTDTQYF.

The rearrangement uses TRBV18 and TRBJ1-4; D is unclear. Germline-derived CDR1 and CDR2 are KGHSH and LQKENI. V was cut by 0 bases and J by 5 bases, with 10 bases left in between. The CDR3 sequence is 15 residues long. DNA of the CDR3: TGTGCCAGCTCACCACCGTCGGCGGGAAATGAAAAACTGTTTTTT. It specifies CASSPPSAGNEKLFF.

This clonotype was observed a few times. The chain couples TRBV27 to TRBJ1-1; D is perhaps TRBD1 (6 bases). Between the trimmed V and J ends, which lost 6 bases and 1 base, there was a span of 9 bases. Germline lookup yields CDR1 MNHEY and CDR2 SMNVEV (reference sequence). The CDR3 loop spans 13 amino acids. CDR3 in DNA: TGTGCCAGCAGAACAGGGAGGAACACTGAAGCTTTCTTT. Translating it yields CASRTGRNTEAFF.

The gene calls are TRBV10-2 and TRBJ1-3; weak D call: TRBD1 (6 bases). The V gene's germline CDR1 is WSHSY and CDR2 SAAADI. V was trimmed by 7 bases and J by 1 base, leaving 11 bases between them. The CDR3 spans 14 residues. The CDR3 DNA sequence: TGCGCCAGCACGATAACAGGGTCTGGAAACACCATATATTTT. Translation: CASTITGSGNTIYF.

This clonotype was seen repeatedly, ten times or more. The chain employs TRBV20-1 and TRBJ1-2; tentatively, D is TRBD1 (5 bases). The V gene lost 0 bases and the J gene lost 4 bases, with 9 bases spanning the gap. Germline CDR1 is DFQATT and CDR2 is SNEGSKA (reference sequence). This CDR3 contains 13 residues. The CDR3 DNA reads as TGCAGTGCTAGAGATGACAGCTTCTATGGCTACACCTTC. As protein: CSARDDSFYGYTF.

A few counts support this clonotype. The V call is TRBV28, the J call TRBJ1-4; unclear D gene. The CDR3 is 14 residues long. CDR1 and CDR2 from the germline V gene are MDHEN and SYDVKM. Trimming took off 3 bases at V and 8 bases at J, with 13 bases between the two ends. This CDR3 reads CASSFLGKGEKLFF. CDR3 coding DNA: TGTGCCAGCAGTTTCCTGGGGAAAGGCGAAAAACTGTTTTTT.

The rearrangement joins TRBV10-3 to TRBJ2-1, with D possibly being TRBD2 (6 bases). Germline values: CDR1 ENHRY, CDR2 SYGVKD. Trimming removed 4 bases at V and 2 bases at J, with 12 bases between. This CDR3 contains 15 residues. The CDR3 protein is CAISVGGVAYNEQFF. The DNA of the CDR3 is TGTGCCATCAGTGTCGGAGGGGTTGCCTACAATGAGCAGTTCTTC.

This clonotype showed up many times. The chain couples TRBV10-2 to TRBJ2-7, with D unresolved. Germline assignment: CDR1 WSHSY and CDR2 SAAADI. This CDR3 spans 12 amino acids. V was cut by 3 bases and J by 3 bases, with 6 bases left in between. The DNA of the CDR3 is TGCGCCAGCAGTGACAAGAACTACGAGCAGTACTTC. This sequence encodes CASSDKNYEQYF.

In this sample, this clonotype turned up many times. The gene calls are TRBV15 and TRBJ1-4; TRBD1 agrees at 7 bases. Germline V gene sequence: CDR1 LNHNV, CDR2 YYDKDF (reference sequence). CDR3 length equals 13 residues. V dropped 5 bases and J dropped 8; count of bases not matched to a gene: 5. DNA for the CDR3: TGTGCCACCAGCCCGACAGGGAAAGAAAAACTGTTTTTT. Amino acid sequence: CATSPTGKEKLFF.

V is TRBV7-8 and J is TRBJ1-5; no firm D call. The CDR3 spans 18 residues. Germline CDR1 reads SGHVS; CDR2 reads FQNEAQ. V was pared by 1 base and J by 5 bases, with 21 bases between. CDR3 region: CASSLVAQVTTVDQPQHF. CDR3 bases: TGTGCCAGCAGCTTAGTAGCCCAGGTCACGACCGTTGATCAGCCCCAGCATTTT. The whole variable domain, remainder taken from reference TRBV7-8 and TRBJ1-5, is GAGVSQSPRYKVAKRGQDVALRCDPISGHVSLFWYQQALGQGPEFLTYFQNEAQLDKSGLPSDRFFAERPEGSVSTLKIQRTQQEDSAVYLCASSLVAQVTTVDQPQHFGDGTRLSIL.

This clonotype was counted once. Relative to the germline gene, one junction end is altered; a read error may explain this. This rearrangement joins TRBV7-2 to TRBJ2-5, with 12 bases identical to TRBD1. The CDR3 has 14 amino acids. CDR1 is SGHTA, CDR2 FQGNSA, per germline. The CDR3 region has the DNA TGTGCCAGCAGCCGGGACAGGGGGCAAGAGACCCGGTACTTC. It yields the protein CASSRDRGQETRYF.

The gene calls are TRBV15 and TRBJ1-1, with 7 bases aligning to TRBD1. The CDR3 consists of 15 residues. Germline trimming cut 4 bases from V and 3 bases from J; bases unmatched to any gene: 8. Germline CDR1 reads LNHNV; CDR2 reads YYDKDF (reference sequence). CDR3 nucleotides: TGTGCCACCAGCAACTCCGACAGGGCGGACACTGAAGCTTTCTTT. It translates to CATSNSDRADTEAFF.

This clonotype was observed many times. The chain carries TRBV5-1 and TRBJ2-5; 13 bases map to TRBD2. V was pared by 4 bases and J by 0 bases, with 3 bases of the junction left unmatched. The CDR3 runs to 16 residues. Looked up from germline, CDR1 is SGHRS and CDR2 is YFSETQ. The CDR3 region has the DNA TGCGCCAGCAGCCCCACTAGCGGGGGGGACCAAGAGACCCAGTACTTC. It translates to CASSPTSGGDQETQYF.